This TCR beta chain was profiled in a study of T cell repertoires in cytomegalovirus infection. A single record per CDR3 protein comes from TCRdb applying MiXCR to the reads. The sample has roughly 230,000 distinct CDR3 sequences, 9% to 15% seen once. Germline V CDR1 and CDR2: SQVTM, ANQGSEA. Trimming took off 6 bases at V and 2 bases at J, with 14 bases between the two ends. The CDR3 runs 13 residues. Sequencing was performed on PBMCs. The clonotype originates from a human donor in good health (CMV status not recorded). Some clones in this sample may be carry-over from other donors' samples. J is TRBJ2-7 and V is TRBV29-1; possibly TRBD1 for D (6 bases). In nucleotides, the CDR3 is TGCAGCGTCGTGTTTGGGACACCCTACGAGCAGTACTTC. This encodes CSVVFGTPYEQYF.